This T cell receptor beta chain comes out of a study of T-cell memory formation after mild COVID-19. Overall study: The two donors had largely donor-specific TCR clusters.

Study-level points and caveats: CD4+ contracting clones were mainly CM and EM; CD8+ ones, EMRA. The authors did not confirm SARS-CoV-2 specificity of second-wave clones peaking day 37. Pre-infection memory harbored some responding clones, suggesting cross-reactive memory joined.

The germline V gene has CDR1 SGHTS and CDR2 YDEGEE. The junction had 9 bases not matched to a gene; V was cut back by 4 bases and J by 3 bases. The CDR3 totals 15 residues. TCRdb fed the 5' RACE reads into MiXCR, producing one record per CDR3 protein. This table has roughly 370,000 distinct CDR3 sequences, 16% appearing once. This clonotype was observed a few times. Its antigen remains unknown. J is TRBJ2-5 and V is TRBV5-8, with TRBD2 matching 7 bases. This clonotype originated in a man in his late teens or twenties who had mild COVID-19 (a few samples of this study predate the infection). Cell type and time point are not known. The source material was PBMCs or a T cell subset sorted from them (not recorded which). The CDR3 reads CASSAGTTTKETQYF. In nucleotides, the CDR3 is TGTGCCAGCAGCGCCGGGACTACCACTAAAGAGACCCAGTACTTC.